One sample yielded the 22 T cell receptor beta chains listed below, sequenced in a study of STAT3 mutations in large granular lymphocyte leukemia. Study-level points and caveats: At least one immunodominant TCR beta clonotype appeared in every T-cell large granular lymphocyte leukemia patient.

Which antigens these TCRs recognize remains unknown. Clones were read by immunoSEQ multiplex PCR, and TCRdb kept only the in-frame ones, dropping some. This table has approximately 10,000 clones, over 75% appearing once. The sample taken for sequencing was peripheral blood mononuclear cells. The receptors stem from a man aged 80 or over with T-cell large granular lymphocyte leukemia. Some clones in this sample may be carry-over from other donors' samples.

V gene TRBV10-3 combines with J gene TRBJ2-7; 9 nucleotides line up with TRBD1. V dropped 6 bases and J dropped 7; count of bases not matched to a gene: 13. CDR3 size: 15 residues. Germline lookup yields CDR1 ENHRY and CDR2 SYGVKD. The CDR3 protein is CAIRTDGQGSLEQYF. Here the CDR3 DNA reads TGTGCCATCAGGACTGACGGACAGGGGTCGTTAGAGCAGTACTTC.

In nucleotides, the CDR3 is TGCGCCAGCAGCTTGGGACAGGGGCCCTACGAGCAGTACTTC. This encodes CASSLGQGPYEQYF. The chain is built from TRBV5-1 and TRBJ2-7, with 8 bases aligning to TRBD1. The germline gives CDR1 SGHRS, CDR2 YFSETQ. CDR3 size: 14 residues. V lost 0 bases to trimming and J lost 2 bases; unmatched junction nucleotides: 1.

The gene calls are TRBV5-1 and TRBJ1-2; no clear D. Germline-derived CDR1 and CDR2 are SGHRS and YFSETQ. V was trimmed by 0 bases and J by 0 bases, leaving 12 bases between them. The CDR3 is made up of 16 amino acids. The CDR3 nucleotides read TGCGCCAGCAGCTTGGAATCCGCTATGGCTAACTATGGCTACACCTTC. It encodes CASSLESAMANYGYTF. The variable domain in full, completed from reference TRBV5-1 and TRBJ1-2, reads KAGVTQTPRYLIKTRGQQVTLSCSPISGHRSVSWYQQTPGQGLQFLFEYFSETQRNKGNFPGRFSGRQFSNSRSEMNVSTLELGDSALYLCASSLESAMANYGYTFGSGTRLTVV.

The chain links TRBV30 to TRBJ2-5, with 8 bases fitting TRBD2. The germline gives CDR1 GTSNPN, CDR2 SVGIG (reference sequence). The CDR3 covers 14 residues. V lost 3 bases and J lost 5; bases outside the gene matches: 8. The chain's CDR3 is CAWRPPGGGETQYF. The CDR3 DNA is TGTGCCTGGAGACCCCCGGGCGGGGGGGAGACCCAGTACTTC.

The chain combines TRBV10-2 with TRBJ1-2; TRBD1 is a possible D gene (5 bases). Germline V gives CDR1 WSHSY, CDR2 SAAADI. The CDR3 has 14 residues. Deletions cut 4 bases from V and 5 bases from J, with 14 bases between. The CDR3 protein is CASSGPVGGYGYTF. For the CDR3, the DNA is TGCGCCAGCAGTGGACCAGTGGGGGGTTATGGCTACACCTTC.

The rearrangement joins TRBV5-1 to TRBJ2-3; 9 bases align to TRBD2. This CDR3 is built from 18 residues. Losses at the gene ends were 0 bases for V and 4 bases for J; bases not matched to a gene: 12. The germline V gene encodes CDR1 SGHRS and CDR2 YFSETQ. The CDR3 sequence: CASSLGPPGGGASDTQYF. The CDR3 DNA is TGCGCCAGCAGCTTGGGCCCGCCGGGCGGGGGGGCCTCAGATACGCAGTATTTT.

V is TRBV5-1 and J is TRBJ1-3; D gene unclear. Germline lookup yields CDR1 SGHRS and CDR2 YFSETQ. V was trimmed by 3 bases and J by 3 bases, leaving 16 bases between them. The CDR3 is 16 residues long. CDR3 residues: CASSSDGIEVGNTIYF. CDR3 nucleotide sequence: TGCGCCAGCAGCTCCGACGGAATTGAGGTTGGAAACACCATATATTTT.

This clone occurred a few times. This chain connects TRBV9 to TRBJ2-7; D gene uncertain. Trimming pared 3 bases from V and 3 bases from J, leaving 7 bases between. The CDR3 runs to 12 residues. Germline CDR1 is SGDLS and CDR2 is YYNGEE. CDR3 sequence (DNA): TGTGCCAGCAGCGACCAGGACTACGAGCAGTACTTC. Translating gives CASSDQDYEQYF.

A single count supports this clone. The chain recombines TRBV30 with TRBJ2-2, with D maybe TRBD2 (6 bases). Germline lookup yields CDR1 GTSNPN and CDR2 SVGIG (reference sequence). The CDR3 runs to 14 residues. V was shortened by 3 bases and J by 0 bases, with 8 bases between the two germline ends. The CDR3 region is CAWRKRANTGELFF. CDR3 nucleotides: TGTGCCTGGAGAAAGCGGGCGAACACCGGGGAGCTGTTTTTT.

The V and J genes are TRBV11-2 and TRBJ2-3; perhaps D is TRBD1 or TRBD2 (6 bases each). Per the germline V gene, CDR1 is SGHAT and CDR2 is FQNNGV. Trimming removed 1 base from V and 6 bases from J, with 8 bases in between. The CDR3 totals 13 residues. The CDR3 nucleotides are TGTGCCAGCAGCTTAGCCGGGGGCGATACGCAGTATTTT. Its translation: CASSLAGGDTQYF. The full variable domain, its missing parts supplied by reference TRBV11-2 and TRBJ2-3, is EAGVAQSPRYKIIEKRQSVAFWCNPISGHATLYWYQQILGQGPKLLIQFQNNGVVDDSQLPKDRFSAERLKGVDSTLKIQPAKLEDSAVYLCASSLAGGDTQYFGPGTRLTVL.

The rearrangement joins TRBV27 to TRBJ2-5; D assignment may be TRBD1 or TRBD2 (7 bases each). Germline V CDR1 and CDR2: MNHEY, SMNVEV (reference sequence). The CDR3 sequence is 15 residues long. Trimming pared 2 bases from V and 5 bases from J, leaving 15 bases between. The CDR3 DNA is TGTGCCAGCAGTTTACAGGGGGGGCTAGGGGAGACCCAGTACTTC. Protein product: CASSLQGGLGETQYF.

The chain uses TRBV11-1 and TRBJ2-2; perhaps TRBD2 as D (6 bases). V lost 3 bases to trimming and J lost 3 bases, with 11 bases between them. The CDR3 runs to 15 residues. CDR1 and CDR2 from the germline V gene are SGHAT and FQDESV (reference sequence). The CDR3 region has the DNA TGTGCCAGCAGCTTCGGGGGTTTTTACACCGGGGAGCTGTTTTTT. It specifies CASSFGGFYTGELFF.

The chain joins TRBV5-4 to TRBJ2-7; the D gene is possibly TRBD1 (5 bases). The CDR3 length is 14 residues. In germline, CDR1 is SGHNT, CDR2 YYREEE (reference sequence). Deletions cut 5 bases from V and 5 bases from J, with 17 bases between. The CDR3 region is CASRRDQGSDEQYF. Here the CDR3 DNA reads TGTGCCAGCAGGAGAGATCAGGGTTCCGACGAGCAGTACTTC.

This chain links TRBV19 with TRBJ2-3; the match to TRBD1 covers 9 bases. Trimming cost V 7 bases and J 3 bases; bases outside gene matches: 8. The CDR3 contains 15 residues. Per the germline V gene, CDR1 is LNHDA and CDR2 is SQIVND (reference sequence). CDR3 in amino acids: CASNTGTGFTDTQYF. CDR3 nucleotides: TGTGCCAGTAACACCGGGACAGGGTTTACAGATACGCAGTATTTT. Full variable domain (missing parts from reference TRBV19 and TRBJ2-3): DGGITQSPKYLFRKEGQNVTLSCEQNLNHDAMYWYRQDPGQGLRLIYYSQIVNDFQKGDIAEGYSVSREKKESFPLTVTSAQKNPTAFYLCASNTGTGFTDTQYFGPGTRLTVL.

V gene TRBV6-1 combines with J gene TRBJ2-7; TRBD2 aligns across 10 bases. Trimming cost V 2 bases and J 2 bases; bases outside gene matches: 9. The germline V gene has CDR1 MNHNS and CDR2 SASEGT. The CDR3 loop spans 17 amino acids. This chain's CDR3 is CASSEPLASGGTYEQYF. The CDR3 bases are TGTGCCAGCAGTGAACCCTTGGCTAGCGGGGGAACCTACGAGCAGTACTTC.

This clone was seen once. The V gene is TRBV30, the J gene TRBJ2-3; 10 positions agree with TRBD2. Germline V gives CDR1 GTSNPN, CDR2 SVGIG (reference sequence). The ends lost 2 bases at V and 3 bases at J; junction bases unmatched: 2. The CDR3 has 14 amino acids. Written as DNA, the CDR3 is TGTGCCTGGAGTAGAGCGGGGGGGACAGATACGCAGTATTTT. Translation: CAWSRAGGTDTQYF.

V gene TRBV6-5 combines with J gene TRBJ1-2; D call uncertain. From germline, CDR1 is MNHEY and CDR2 SVGAGI. The CDR3 is 12 amino acids. Trimming took off 9 bases at V and 7 bases at J, with 15 bases between the two ends. CDR3 sequence: CASRAVAAGYTF. The CDR3 coding sequence is TGTGCCAGTAGGGCTGTGGCAGCTGGCTACACCTTC.

The V call is TRBV7-3, the J call TRBJ1-2; maybe TRBD1 (6 bases). The germline CDR1 and CDR2 sequences are SGHTA and FQGTGA. The CDR3 has 15 residues. The ends were cut back, 0 bases at V and 6 bases at J, with 14 bases in the middle. The CDR3 region has the DNA TGTGCCAGCAGCTTAACGGCCTACAGGGCTGATGGCTACACCTTC. This sequence encodes CASSLTAYRADGYTF. Full variable domain (outside the CDR3, taken from reference TRBV7-3 and TRBJ1-2): GAGVSQTPSNKVTEKGKYVELRCDPISGHTALYWYRQSLGQGPEFLIYFQGTGAADDSGLPNDRFFAVRPEGSVSTLKIQRTERGDSAVYLCASSLTAYRADGYTFGSGTRLTVV.

V is TRBV7-9 and J is TRBJ1-2; D uncertain. There are 14 residues in the CDR3. V shed 5 bases and J shed 4 bases, with 14 bases lying between them. The germline CDR1 and CDR2 sequences are SEHNR and FQNEAQ (reference sequence). CDR3 region: CASSPPGRPYGYTF. The CDR3 coding sequence is TGTGCCAGCAGCCCTCCGGGCAGGCCCTATGGCTACACCTTC.

The rearrangement joins TRBV5-1 to TRBJ2-7, with TRBD1 identical over 9 bases. The V segment lost 4 bases and the J segment 7 bases; nucleotides outside the gene matches: 9. CDR1 SGHRS and CDR2 YFSETQ come from the germline V gene. The CDR3 totals 14 residues. DNA for the CDR3: TGCGCCAGCAGCAATGGACAGGGGAGCGGGGAGCAGTACTTC. It encodes CASSNGQGSGEQYF.

J is TRBJ2-7 and V is TRBV27; no firm D call. The CDR3 runs 13 residues. V was clipped by 3 bases and J by 6 bases, with 12 bases between them. CDR1 and CDR2 from the germline V gene are MNHEY and SMNVEV (reference sequence). The CDR3 reads CASSLGLDFEQYF. In DNA, the CDR3 is TGTGCCAGCAGTTTGGGATTAGATTTCGAGCAGTACTTC.

This chain links TRBV27 with TRBJ2-2; 11 nucleotides match TRBD2. Germline trimming cut 4 bases from V and 4 bases from J; bases unmatched to any gene: 5. CDR1 MNHEY and CDR2 SMNVEV come from the germline V gene (reference sequence). The CDR3 runs 16 residues. CDR3 sequence (DNA): TGTGCCAGCAGTTCCGGGACTAGCGGTTCCACCGGGGAGCTGTTTTTT. Residues: CASSSGTSGSTGELFF.